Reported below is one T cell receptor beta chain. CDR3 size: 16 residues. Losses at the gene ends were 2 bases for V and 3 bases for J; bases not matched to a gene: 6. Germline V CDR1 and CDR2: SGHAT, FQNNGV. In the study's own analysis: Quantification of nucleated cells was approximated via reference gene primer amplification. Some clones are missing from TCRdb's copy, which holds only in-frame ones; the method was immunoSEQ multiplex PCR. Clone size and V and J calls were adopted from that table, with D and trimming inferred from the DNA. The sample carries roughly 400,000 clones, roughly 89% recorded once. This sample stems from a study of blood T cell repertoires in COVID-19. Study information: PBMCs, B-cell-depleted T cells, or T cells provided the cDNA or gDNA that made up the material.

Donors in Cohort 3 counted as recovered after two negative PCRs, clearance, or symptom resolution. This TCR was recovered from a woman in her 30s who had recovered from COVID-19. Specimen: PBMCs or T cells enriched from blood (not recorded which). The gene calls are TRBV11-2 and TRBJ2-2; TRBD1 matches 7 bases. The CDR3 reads CASSLSPQGDTGELFF. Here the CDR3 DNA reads TGTGCCAGCAGCTTATCCCCCCAGGGGGACACCGGGGAGCTGTTTTTT.